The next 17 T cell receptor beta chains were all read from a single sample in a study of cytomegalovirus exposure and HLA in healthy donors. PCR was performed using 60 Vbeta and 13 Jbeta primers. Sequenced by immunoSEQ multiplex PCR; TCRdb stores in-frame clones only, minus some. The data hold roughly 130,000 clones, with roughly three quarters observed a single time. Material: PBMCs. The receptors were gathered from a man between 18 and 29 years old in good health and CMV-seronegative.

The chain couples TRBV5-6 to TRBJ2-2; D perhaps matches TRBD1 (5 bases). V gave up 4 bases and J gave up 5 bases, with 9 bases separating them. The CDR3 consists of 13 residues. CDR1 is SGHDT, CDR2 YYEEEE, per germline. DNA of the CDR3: TGTGCCAGCAGCCCAGGGTTGACCGGGGAGCTGTTTTTT. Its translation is CASSPGLTGELFF.

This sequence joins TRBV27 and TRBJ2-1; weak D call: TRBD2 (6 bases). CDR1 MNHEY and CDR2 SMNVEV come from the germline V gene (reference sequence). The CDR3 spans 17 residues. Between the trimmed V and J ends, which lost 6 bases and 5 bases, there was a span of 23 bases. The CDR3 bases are TGTGCCAGCAGACTCCAAATAGCGGTAGCCTCTAACAATGAGCAGTTCTTC. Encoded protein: CASRLQIAVASNNEQFF.

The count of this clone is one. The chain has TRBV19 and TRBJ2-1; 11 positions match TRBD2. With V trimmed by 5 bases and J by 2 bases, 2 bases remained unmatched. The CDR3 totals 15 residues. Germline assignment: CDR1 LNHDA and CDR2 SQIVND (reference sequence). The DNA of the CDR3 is TGTGCCAGTAGTGCGGGACTAGCGGCCTACAATGAGCAGTTCTTC. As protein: CASSAGLAAYNEQFF.

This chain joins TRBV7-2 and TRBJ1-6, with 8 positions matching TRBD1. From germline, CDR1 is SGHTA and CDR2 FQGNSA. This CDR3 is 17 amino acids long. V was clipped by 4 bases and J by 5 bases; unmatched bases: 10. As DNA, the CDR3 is TGTGCCAGCAGCTCGGGAACAGGGGGTTGGGATAATTCACCCCTCCACTTT. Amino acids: CASSSGTGGWDNSPLHF.

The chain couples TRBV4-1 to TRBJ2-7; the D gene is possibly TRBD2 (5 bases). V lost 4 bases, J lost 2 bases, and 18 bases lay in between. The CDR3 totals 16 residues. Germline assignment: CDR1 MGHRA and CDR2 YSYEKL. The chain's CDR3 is CASSPVPRRVPYEQYF. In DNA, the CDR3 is TGCGCCAGCAGCCCGGTTCCTCGGCGGGTGCCCTACGAGCAGTACTTC.

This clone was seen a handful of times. CDR3 region: CASSPASGTEAFF. As DNA, the CDR3 is TGTGCCAGCAGTCCCGCATCCGGGACTGAAGCTTTCTTT. The chain uses TRBV28 and TRBJ1-1; D gene unclear. The CDR3 loop spans 13 amino acids. Trimming pared 5 bases from V and 5 bases from J, leaving 12 bases between. The germline V gene encodes CDR1 MDHEN and CDR2 SYDVKM.

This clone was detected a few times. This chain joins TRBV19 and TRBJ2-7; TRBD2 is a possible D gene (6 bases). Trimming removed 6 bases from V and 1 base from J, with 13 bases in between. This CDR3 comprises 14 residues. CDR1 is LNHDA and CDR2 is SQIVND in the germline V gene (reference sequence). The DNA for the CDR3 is TGTGCCAGTAGGGCCCTAGGGACTTCCTACGAGCAGTACTTC. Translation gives CASRALGTSYEQYF.

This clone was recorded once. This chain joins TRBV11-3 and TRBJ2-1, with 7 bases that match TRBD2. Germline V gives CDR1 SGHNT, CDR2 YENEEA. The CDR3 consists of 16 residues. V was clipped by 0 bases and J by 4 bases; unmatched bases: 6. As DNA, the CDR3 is TGTGCCAGCAGCTTAGAGGCTAGCGGATATTACAATGAGCAGTTCTTC. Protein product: CASSLEASGYYNEQFF.

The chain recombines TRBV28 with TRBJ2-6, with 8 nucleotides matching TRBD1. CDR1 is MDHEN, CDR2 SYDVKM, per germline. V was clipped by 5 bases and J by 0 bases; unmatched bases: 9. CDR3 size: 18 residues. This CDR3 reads CASSPGGSSSSGANVLTF. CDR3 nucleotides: TGTGCCAGCAGTCCAGGGGGCTCATCGAGCTCTGGGGCCAACGTCCTGACTTTC.

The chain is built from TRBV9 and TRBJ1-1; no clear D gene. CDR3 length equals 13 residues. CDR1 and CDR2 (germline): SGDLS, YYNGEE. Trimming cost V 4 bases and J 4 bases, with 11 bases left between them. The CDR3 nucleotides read TGTGCCAGCAGCACTCGACATACCACTGAAGCTTTCTTT. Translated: CASSTRHTTEAFF.

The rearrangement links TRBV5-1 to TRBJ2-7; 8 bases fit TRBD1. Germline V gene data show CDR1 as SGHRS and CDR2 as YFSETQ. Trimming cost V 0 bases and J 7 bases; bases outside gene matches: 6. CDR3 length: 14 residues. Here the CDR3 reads CASSLVTGAWEQYF. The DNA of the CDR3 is TGCGCCAGCAGCTTGGTGACAGGGGCCTGGGAGCAGTACTTC.

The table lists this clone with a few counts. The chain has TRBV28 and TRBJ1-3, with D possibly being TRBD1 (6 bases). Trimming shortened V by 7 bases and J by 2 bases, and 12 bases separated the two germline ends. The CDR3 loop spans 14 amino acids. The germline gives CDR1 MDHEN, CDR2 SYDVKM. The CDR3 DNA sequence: TGTGCCAGCACCGGAACAGGGACTGGAAACACCATATATTTT. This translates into CASTGTGTGNTIYF.

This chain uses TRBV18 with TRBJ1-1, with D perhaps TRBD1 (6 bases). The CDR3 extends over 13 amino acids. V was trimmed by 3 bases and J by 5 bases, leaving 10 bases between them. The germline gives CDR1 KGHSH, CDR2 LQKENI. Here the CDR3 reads CASSPGQGTEAFF. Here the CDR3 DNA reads TGTGCCAGCTCACCGGGCCAGGGGACTGAAGCTTTCTTT.

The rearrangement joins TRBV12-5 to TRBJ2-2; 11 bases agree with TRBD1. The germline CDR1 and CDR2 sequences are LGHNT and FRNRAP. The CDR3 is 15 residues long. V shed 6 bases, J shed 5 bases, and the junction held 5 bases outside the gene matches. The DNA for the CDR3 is TGTGCTAGTGGGGACCGGGACAGGGGGACCGGGGAGCTGTTTTTT. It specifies CASGDRDRGTGELFF.

This CDR3 reads CASSGGTRDYEQYF. The DNA for the CDR3 is TGTGCCAGCAGCGGCGGGACTCGAGACTACGAGCAGTACTTC. This sequence joins TRBV9 and TRBJ2-7, with D perhaps TRBD2 (6 bases). The CDR3 consists of 14 residues. Trimming took off 3 bases at V and 3 bases at J, with 13 bases between the two ends. Germline V CDR1 and CDR2: SGDLS, YYNGEE. Looking up the rest from reference TRBV9 and TRBJ2-7 gives the full variable domain: DSGVTQTPKHLITATGQRVTLRCSPRSGDLSVYWYQQSLDQGLQFLIQYYNGEERAKGNILERFSAQQFPDLHSELNLSSLELGDSALYFCASSGGTRDYEQYFGPGTRLTVT.

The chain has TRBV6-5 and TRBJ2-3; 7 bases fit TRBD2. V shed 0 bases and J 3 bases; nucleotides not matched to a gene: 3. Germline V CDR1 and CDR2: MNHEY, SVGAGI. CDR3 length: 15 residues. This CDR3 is CASSYSGGRTDTQYF. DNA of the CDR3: TGTGCCAGCAGTTACTCAGGCGGGAGAACAGATACGCAGTATTTT.

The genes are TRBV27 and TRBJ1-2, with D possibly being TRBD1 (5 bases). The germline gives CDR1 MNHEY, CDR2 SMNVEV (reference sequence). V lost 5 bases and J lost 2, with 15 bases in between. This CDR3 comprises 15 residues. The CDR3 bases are TGTGCCAGCAGTCCCTCGATGACAGCCAACTATGGCTACACCTTC. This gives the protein CASSPSMTANYGYTF.